Shown below are 8 T cell receptor beta chains from a single sample sequenced in a study of read filtering for tumor transcriptome and immune sequencing (dated by TCRdb to 2020 to 2022). TCRdb shows the sequencer as Illumina HiSeq 4000. The Immunoverse kit was used to build TCR libraries from roughly 440 ng RNA, with molecular barcoded adaptors covering alpha/delta and beta/gamma chains. In-frame beta chains were kept once TCRdb had trimmed the public reads at Q25 with fastp and called clones with MiXCR. Each CDR3 protein gets just one entry, which takes the most common genes and DNA from the rows behind it. The sample contains about 63,000 distinct CDR3 sequences, roughly 13% of them found a single time. In total, the top ten clones hold roughly 41% of the sample. Sequencing was carried out using a population of CD138-negative cells sorted from bone marrow. The cell subset or site label corresponds to: bone marrow mononuclear cells depleted of CD138+ plasma/myeloma cells by negative magnetic selection. The source is a donor at least 40 years old with multiple myeloma.

This clonotype showed up many times. The gene calls are TRBV9 and TRBJ2-7; D is unclear. The V gene lost 0 bases and the J gene lost 0 bases, with 7 bases spanning the gap. CDR1 and CDR2 (germline): SGDLS, YYNGEE. There are 14 residues in the CDR3. CDR3 amino acids: CASSVGEGSYEQYF. The DNA of the CDR3 is TGTGCCAGCAGCGTAGGGGAAGGCTCCTACGAGCAGTACTTC.

This clonotype was observed at least ten times. This chain uses TRBV20-1 with TRBJ2-7; tentatively, D is TRBD2 (7 bases). Germline V gene lookup returns CDR1 DFQATT and CDR2 SNEGSKA (reference sequence). The length of the CDR3 is 17 residues. The V gene lost 2 bases and the J gene lost 4 bases, with 24 bases spanning the gap. CDR3 region: CSARRGSRGRAWYEQYF. The CDR3 nucleotides read TGCAGTGCTAGAAGGGGCTCTAGGGGGAGGGCCTGGTACGAGCAGTACTTC.

This clonotype was observed many times. The chain links TRBV12-3 or TRBV12-4 to TRBJ1-6, with TRBD1 matching over 8 bases. V dropped 6 bases and J dropped 7; count of bases not matched to a gene: 5. The length of the CDR3 is 14 residues. CDR3 DNA sequence: TGTGCCAGCAGGCCCCGGGACAGGAATTCACCCCTCCACTTT. Amino acid sequence: CASRPRDRNSPLHF.

This sequence joins TRBV20-1 and TRBJ2-3, with TRBD2 matching 9 bases. V lost 6 bases, J lost 2 bases, and 6 bases stayed unmatched. Germline V CDR1 and CDR2: DFQATT, SNEGSKA (reference sequence). This CDR3 spans 14 amino acids. CDR3 DNA sequence: TGCAGTGCAACACTAGCGGGCAACACAGATACGCAGTATTTT. Translation gives CSATLAGNTDTQYF.

The rearrangement joins TRBV5-1 to TRBJ2-7, with D hard to call. The CDR3 contains 16 residues. Trimming pared 0 bases from V and 4 bases from J, leaving 17 bases between. CDR1 and CDR2 (germline): SGHRS, YFSETQ. CDR3 nucleotides: TGCGCCAGCAGCTTGGACAGTTTCGGTACCGTGTACGAGCAGTACTTC. It translates to CASSLDSFGTVYEQYF.

This clonotype has a handful of counts. The rearrangement links TRBV7-8 to TRBJ1-3; no firm D call. V was trimmed by 3 bases and J by 4 bases, leaving 7 bases between them. This CDR3 is built from 13 residues. CDR1 SGHVS and CDR2 FQNEAQ come from the germline V gene. The CDR3 DNA follows: TGTGCCAGCAGCTTGACCAGGGGAAACACCATATATTTT. Amino acid sequence: CASSLTRGNTIYF.

This clonotype is a singleton in its sample. This chain connects TRBV7-9 to TRBJ2-1, with a weak D call TRBD2 (6 bases). Germline V gene sequence: CDR1 SEHNR, CDR2 FQNEAQ (reference sequence). The CDR3 totals 15 residues. V shed 5 bases and J shed 7 bases, with 18 bases lying between them. The CDR3 DNA follows: TGTGCCAGCAGCCCCGGGAGATCGAAGGCGAATGAGCAGTTCTTC. Its translation is CASSPGRSKANEQFF.

In this sample, this clonotype turned up many times. The chain joins TRBV29-1 to TRBJ2-1, with 12 bases that match TRBD2. The length of the CDR3 is 18 residues. Looked up from germline, CDR1 is SQVTM and CDR2 is ANQGSEA. Trimming at V came to 0 bases and at J to 9 bases, leaving 15 bases not matched to a gene. The CDR3 DNA reads TGCAGCGTTGAAGATCTATCTCCACGTACTAGCGGGAGGCGTGAGCAGTTCTTC. This encodes CSVEDLSPRTSGRREQFF.